Sequencing of this T cell receptor (beta chain) was carried out in a study of blood T cell repertoires in COVID-19. The wider study: The United States, Italy and Spain provided the acute and convalescent COVID-19 samples.

TCRdb keeps only in-frame clones here, not all; method: immunoSEQ multiplex PCR. This table has roughly 97,000 clones, about four fifths appearing once. CDR3 length equals 15 residues. Trimming removed 5 bases from V and 1 base from J, with 14 bases in between. Germline-derived CDR1 and CDR2 are MNHEY and SVGAGI. V gene TRBV6-5 combines with J gene TRBJ2-5; TRBD1 is a possible D gene (5 bases). The TCR comes from a man between 60 and 75 years old with acute or convalescent COVID-19. The sample comprised peripheral blood. CDR3 nucleotide sequence: TGTGCCAGCAGTCACCCCACGGACATCCAAGAGACCCAGTACTTC. The encoded protein is CASSHPTDIQETQYF.